This T cell receptor (beta chain) stems from a study of T cells in Graves' hyperthyroidism and ophthalmopathy. Study in general: Peripheral blood was taken when the disease was first diagnosed, before any treatment began.

With 4 bases clipped from V and 3 bases from J, the junction kept 9 bases outside the gene matches. The V gene's germline CDR1 is MNHNS and CDR2 SASEGT. The CDR3 runs 16 residues. The study excluded patients with uncontrolled infection, other autoimmune disease, pregnancy or lactation. The PBMCs were taken from around 9.1 ml of fresh peripheral blood. TCR beta CDR3 regions were amplified from RNA. TCR CDR3 underwent first-round RT-PCR with the HTBI primer set. TCRdb fed the multiplex PCR reads into MiXCR, producing one record per CDR3 protein. The sample shows more than 350,000 distinct CDR3 sequences, under 15% of them seen only once. Points from the study as a whole: In blood, most of the thyroid clonotypes expanded above 0.001 were also present.

The sample holds many counts of this clonotype. Its antigen remains unidentified. The clonotype originates from a woman aged 30 to 39 with Graves' hyperthyroidism. The chain is built from TRBV6-1 and TRBJ2-1; TRBD2 matches at 7 bases. Sequenced: blood. Written as DNA, the CDR3 is TGTGCCAGCAGTGCGACTAGCCGCCGAAACTACAATGAGCAGTTCTTC. Translated: CASSATSRRNYNEQFF.